This TCR beta chain was found in a study of blood T cell repertoires in COVID-19. Trimming shortened V by 0 bases and J by 1 base, and 10 bases separated the two germline ends. Germline lookup yields CDR1 SGHRS and CDR2 YFSETQ. The CDR3 spans 16 residues. Across under 25 US areas, participants ranged in age from about 18 to 90 years. Researchers sorted participants into cohorts using their self-reported clinical history. Profiling relied on immunoSEQ multiplex PCR, and the TCRdb table lists in-frame clones only, not all of them. The profile covers about 270,000 clones, with roughly 90% appearing a single time and approximately 3% taken by the ten largest.

Sequencing was done on a sample of PBMCs or T cells enriched from blood (not recorded which). This chain uses TRBV5-1 with TRBJ2-2, with no clear D. This TCR derives from a middle-aged man who had been exposed to COVID-19. The CDR3 spells CASSLAALGNTGELFF. CDR3 nucleotide sequence: TGCGCCAGCAGCTTGGCCGCTCTCGGGAACACCGGGGAGCTGTTTTTT. The entire variable domain, with the rest obtained from reference TRBV5-1 and TRBJ2-2, is as follows: KAGVTQTPRYLIKTRGQQVTLSCSPISGHRSVSWYQQTPGQGLQFLFEYFSETQRNKGNFPGRFSGRQFSNSRSEMNVSTLELGDSALYLCASSLAALGNTGELFFGEGSRLTVL.